This TCR beta chain came from a study of cytomegalovirus exposure and HLA in healthy donors. The table came from immunoSEQ multiplex PCR; TCRdb's copy has only in-frame clones and leaves some out. The data show 150,000 to 200,000 clones, more than 65% seen once. Germline CDR1 is SGHDT and CDR2 is YYEEEE. The length of the CDR3 is 14 residues. V shed 5 bases and J 7 bases; nucleotides not matched to a gene: 11. General study points: In vitro work confirmed that three CMV-associated chains recognize CMV antigens. Subsequent analysis revealed that first-cohort TCR clusters tended to co-occur in the 120 or so validation repertoires.

In regard to this clone: Its antigen is not known.

Material: PBMCs. This sequence originates from a woman aged 25-40 years in good health and CMV-seropositive. This chain joins TRBV5-6 and TRBJ2-7; TRBD2 matches 8 bases. CDR3 nucleotides: TGTGCCAGCAGAACCTCGACTAGCGCAGAGGAGCAGTACTTC. Encoded protein: CASRTSTSAEEQYF.